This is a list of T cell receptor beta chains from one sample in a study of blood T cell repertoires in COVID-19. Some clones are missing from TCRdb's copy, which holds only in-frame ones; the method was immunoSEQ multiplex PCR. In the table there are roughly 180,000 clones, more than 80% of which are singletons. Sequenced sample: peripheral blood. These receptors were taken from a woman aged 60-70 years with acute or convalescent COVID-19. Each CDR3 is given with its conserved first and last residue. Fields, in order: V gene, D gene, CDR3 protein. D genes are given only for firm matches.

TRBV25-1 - CASRALGGQLMNTEAFF
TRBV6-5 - CASRMDRLQPQHF
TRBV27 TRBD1 CASGPGQGWNEQFF
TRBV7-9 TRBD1 CASSHPRGQGAQENTEAFF
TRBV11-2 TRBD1 CASSSGTGVLGYTF
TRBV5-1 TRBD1 CASSPWTGGRGDYGYTF
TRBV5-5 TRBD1 CASSFRDRAHF
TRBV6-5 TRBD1 CASSRQGGNSPLHF
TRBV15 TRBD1 CATSRSRDRDPGGKLFF
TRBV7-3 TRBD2 CASSRSSGDLYNEQFF
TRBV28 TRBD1 CASSSDGTVYEQYF
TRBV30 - CAWGSGTRYYEQYF
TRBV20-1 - CSASQLPGRSNQPQHF
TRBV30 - CAWSPRTVSDGYTF
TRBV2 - CASSVGTEGNEQFF
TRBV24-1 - CATNSGVPYGYTF
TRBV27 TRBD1 CASSFGTDNSPLHF
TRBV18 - CASSPLHGKVVTDTQYF
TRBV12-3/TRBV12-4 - CASRALRGRGYTF
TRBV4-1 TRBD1 CASSRTGTGAPGQFF
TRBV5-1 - CASSLRSLNTEAFF
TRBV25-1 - CASSILGDTQYF
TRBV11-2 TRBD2 CASSPGTSGSYNEQFF
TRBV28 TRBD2 CASSWGRVEQYF
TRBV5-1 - CASSLGDTSGNTIYF
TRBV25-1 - CASSGGLYNSPLHF
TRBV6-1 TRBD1 CASSDRDRGHVGNQPQHF
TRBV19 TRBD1 CASTDRGRTEAFF
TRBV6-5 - CASRKAGRVATEAFF
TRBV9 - CASSVAHSSSGNTIYF
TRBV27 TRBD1 CASRRQGTQGNTEAFF
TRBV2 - CARTGSNYGYTF
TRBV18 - CASSPSSARSVLF
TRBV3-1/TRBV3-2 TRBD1 CASSQQTGIAEAFF
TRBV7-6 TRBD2 CASSPSGDEQFF
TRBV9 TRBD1 CASSSDRGRGGYTF
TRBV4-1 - CASSLGTADGETQYF
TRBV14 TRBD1 CASSHKTGSAFF
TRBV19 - CASSSRAGTQYF
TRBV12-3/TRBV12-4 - CASRSTTGETQYF
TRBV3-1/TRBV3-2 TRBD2 CASSQVMVAGQETQYF
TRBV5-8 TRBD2 CASGSQGTSDYSYNEQFF
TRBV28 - CASTAKNIQYF
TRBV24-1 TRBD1 CATSDPPGTGPNTGELFF
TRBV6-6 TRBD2 CASKGLAGGPQETQYF
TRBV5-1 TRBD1 CASAGTAGTEAFF
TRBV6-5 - CASSVGGGAFEKLFF
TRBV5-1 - CASSLRGEAFF
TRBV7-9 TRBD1 CASSLGQLQETQYF
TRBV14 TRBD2 CASSQLAGGNTDTQYF